The entry that follows covers one T cell receptor (beta chain) sequence. Its specificity is unknown. This may come from a read error, since a much larger clone is one base off. The germline CDR1 and CDR2 sequences are SGHTA and FQGNSA. The CDR3 length is 16 residues. This sample was included in a study of blood T cells in healthy people across ages. Study-wide results and limits: Diversity estimates drawn from one million T cells were deemed underestimates. PBMCs left unsorted prevented a conclusive naive versus antigen-experienced comparison.

A sample-barcoded 5' primer and a J-beta primer mix were used in a second PCR of about 6 to 11 cycles. TCRdb analysed the 5' RACE reads with MiXCR anew, one entry per CDR3 protein. The sample gives hundreds of thousands of distinct CDR3 sequences, 46% of which show up once; 15% to 20% is in the top ten. The chain has TRBV7-2 and TRBJ2-5; TRBD2 matches 10 bases. This clonotype was sampled from an elderly man in good health. Sequenced material: blood. CDR3 residues: CAGSLALAGVGETQYF. CDR3 nucleotides: TGTGCCGGCAGCTTAGCGCTAGCGGGAGTCGGAGAGACCCAGTACTTC.